This entry concerns a single T cell receptor beta chain. As yet, its antigen is unknown. The germline V gene has CDR1 LNHNV and CDR2 YYDKDF (reference sequence). This CDR3 is built from 15 residues. J gave up 3 bases and V 3 bases, and 5 bases lay outside the gene matches. The sample is drawn from a study of blood T cells in healthy people across ages. Broader study findings: Donors of long life had a larger count of naive CD4+ cells and greater diversity than aged donors.

Using a J-beta primer mix together with a sample-barcoded 5' primer, a second PCR was run for about 6 to 12 cycles. TCRdb itself ran the 5' RACE reads through MiXCR, one entry per CDR3 protein. The profile shows 600,000 to 1,000,000 distinct CDR3 sequences, more than 45% of them singletons. The origin of this receptor is a man aged 30 to 39 in good health. Input material: blood. This sequence joins TRBV15 and TRBJ1-2, with 9 bases identical to TRBD1. DNA for the CDR3: TGTGCCACCAGCAGCCCTGACAGGGGGGACTATGGCTACACCTTC. Translated, it gives CATSSPDRGDYGYTF.